This TCR beta chain derives from a study of cytomegalovirus exposure and HLA in healthy donors. Points from the study as a whole: Presence/absence results assume similar sequencing depth per donor, which may not hold. Later on, a genetic analysis was performed. It linked a missense variant in DCLRE1C with V- and J-gene trimming of TCR beta.

On this clone itself: Its target is not known.

The PCR contained 60 Vbeta and 13 Jbeta primers. Using immunoSEQ multiplex PCR, the repertoire was profiled, and TCRdb retains in-frame clones only, with some absent. The table lists about 160,000 clones, 60% to 85% of them singletons. The origin of this receptor is a woman aged 45-60 years in good health and CMV-seropositive. The sequenced sample consisted of PBMCs.

DNA for the CDR3: TGTGCCAGCAGCTTAGCCCAGGGGGGAACAGATACGCAGTATTTT. This gives the protein CASSLAQGGTDTQYF. This chain joins TRBV13 and TRBJ2-3, with D possibly matching TRBD1 (7 bases). Per germline, CDR1 PRHDT and CDR2 FYEKMQ (reference sequence). Trimming removed 1 base at V and 3 bases at J, with 11 bases between. The CDR3 is 15 amino acids. The variable domain in full, completed from reference TRBV13 and TRBJ2-3, reads AAGVIQSPRHLIKEKRETATLKCYPIPRHDTVYWYQQGPGQDPQFLISFYEKMQSDKGSIPDRFSAQQFSDYHSELNMSSLELGDSALYFCASSLAQGGTDTQYFGPGTRLTVL.